The 21 T cell receptor beta chains presented below share a single source sample, sequenced in a study of blood T cell repertoires in COVID-19. This table comes from immunoSEQ multiplex PCR, and its TCRdb copy is limited to in-frame clones, with some not included. The data contain about 150,000 clones, around 79% of them singletons. The material sequenced was PBMCs or T cells enriched from blood (not recorded which). These receptors came from a woman aged 65 to 85 in a cohort exposed to, infected with or recovered from COVID-19 (not recorded which).

CDR3 protein: CASSPGTSAGYEQYF. The CDR3 DNA follows: TGTGCCAGCAGCCCTGGGACTAGCGCTGGCTACGAGCAGTACTTC. This chain links TRBV7-2 with TRBJ2-7; TRBD2 matches at 10 bases. The CDR3 runs to 15 residues. The V and J ends lost 5 bases and 3 bases, in that order; junction bases with no gene match: 7. The V gene's germline CDR1 is SGHTA and CDR2 FQGNSA. Using reference TRBV7-2 and TRBJ2-7 for the parts outside the CDR3, the full variable domain is GAGVSQSPSNKVTEKGKDVELRCDPISGHTALYWYRQSLGQGLEFLIYFQGNSAPDKSGLPSDRFSAERTGGSVSTLTIQRTQQEDSAVYLCASSPGTSAGYEQYFGPGTRLTVT.

As DNA, the CDR3 is TGTGCCAGCTTGGTTTTCGGAGGGGAAGAGACCCAGTACTTC. This translates into CASLVFGGEETQYF. The rearrangement uses TRBV5-6 and TRBJ2-5; a possible D gene is TRBD2 (6 bases). Trimming left V 7 bases short and J 3 bases short, with 16 bases between. The CDR3 covers 14 residues. Germline CDR1 and CDR2: SGHDT and YYEEEE.

Points on this clone: Additional DNA sequences in this sample encode the identical CDR3. The chain couples TRBV5-1 to TRBJ2-2, with D tentatively TRBD1 (5 bases). The V gene lost 0 bases and the J gene lost 1 base, with 7 bases spanning the gap. Germline loops: CDR1 SGHRS, CDR2 YFSETQ. The CDR3 runs 15 residues. The CDR3 spells CASSLGQGNTGELFF. CDR3 coding DNA: TGCGCCAGCAGCTTGGGCCAGGGGAACACCGGGGAGCTGTTTTTT.

This chain uses TRBV20-1 with TRBJ2-5, with TRBD2 matching over 8 bases. The CDR3 length is 16 residues. Germline V lookup: CDR1 DFQATT, CDR2 SNEGSKA (reference sequence). Trimming took 3 bases from V and 1 from J; bases not matched to a gene: 10. CDR3 region: CSASGGSGDIQETQYF. The CDR3 nucleotides are TGCAGTGCTAGTGGGGGTAGCGGGGACATCCAAGAGACCCAGTACTTC.

This clone was detected only once. V gene TRBV28 combines with J gene TRBJ1-4, with D possibly matching TRBD1 (5 bases). The V and J ends lost 8 bases and 0 bases respectively, with 19 bases between them. The V gene's germline CDR1 is MDHEN and CDR2 SYDVKM. This CDR3 has 17 amino acids. In nucleotides, the CDR3 is TGTGCCAGCGGAAAGGCCCAAGGGGCAGCAACTAATGAAAAACTGTTTTTT. Translated: CASGKAQGAATNEKLFF.

V is TRBV7-9 and J is TRBJ2-7; TRBD2 might be the D (6 bases). Germline loops: CDR1 SEHNR, CDR2 FQNEAQ (reference sequence). Trimming stripped 5 bases from V and 6 bases from J, with 14 bases between. The CDR3 runs 13 residues. The CDR3 nucleotides read TGTGCCAGCAGCCTATGGGGGGTGGGCGAGCAGTACTTC. As protein: CASSLWGVGEQYF.

This chain links TRBV7-9 with TRBJ1-6, with 9 positions matching TRBD1. The CDR3 runs to 14 residues. Losses at the gene ends were 4 bases for V and 8 bases for J; bases not matched to a gene: 3. The V gene's germline CDR1 is SEHNR and CDR2 FQNEAQ (reference sequence). The CDR3: CASSSQGADSPLHF. The CDR3 DNA sequence: TGTGCCAGCAGCTCACAGGGGGCCGATTCACCCCTCCACTTT.

V gene TRBV18 combines with J gene TRBJ1-5; maybe TRBD1 (5 bases). The V end was cut by 9 bases, the J end by 1 base, with 13 bases between. Germline V gives CDR1 KGHSH, CDR2 LQKENI. This CDR3 has 14 residues. The CDR3 reads CASKGTESNQPQHF. CDR3 nucleotide sequence: TGTGCCAGTAAGGGGACTGAAAGCAATCAGCCCCAGCATTTT.

There are a few counts of this clone. This sequence joins TRBV15 and TRBJ2-3, with unresolved D. From germline, CDR1 is LNHNV and CDR2 YYDKDF (reference sequence). V lost 0 bases, J lost 0 bases, and 10 bases lay in between. The CDR3 sequence is 16 residues long. The CDR3 protein is CATSRDSLISTDTQYF. In DNA, the CDR3 is TGTGCCACCAGCAGAGATAGTCTCATAAGCACAGATACGCAGTATTTT. The whole variable domain, remainder taken from reference TRBV15 and TRBJ2-3, is DAMVIQNPRYQVTQFGKPVTLSCSQTLNHNVMYWYQQKSSQAPKLLFHYYDKDFNNEADTPDNFQSRRPNTSFCFLDIRSPGLGDTAMYLCATSRDSLISTDTQYFGPGTRLTVL.

The rearrangement links TRBV19 to TRBJ2-2, with TRBD1 identical over 7 bases. The CDR3 loop spans 15 amino acids. V lost 3 bases, J lost 2 bases, and 3 bases stayed unmatched. Per the germline V gene, CDR1 is LNHDA and CDR2 is SQIVND (reference sequence). The CDR3: CASSIYRGNTGELFF. The CDR3 DNA reads TGTGCCAGTAGTATTTACAGGGGCAACACCGGGGAGCTGTTTTTT.

Details on this clone: One junction end does not reproduce the germline sequence, and a read error may be involved. The chain is built from TRBV28 and TRBJ2-7; D perhaps matches TRBD2 (7 bases). The CDR3 is 14 residues long. The V gene's germline CDR1 is MDHEN and CDR2 SYDVKM. CDR3: CATRGGGASHEQYF. As DNA, the CDR3 is TGTGCCACCCGCGGAGGGGGGGCCTCCCACGAGCAGTACTTC.

The chain is built from TRBV14 and TRBJ2-1, with D unresolved. Germline CDR1 reads SGHDN; CDR2 reads FVKESK. V gave up 3 bases and J gave up 3 bases, with 9 bases separating them. The CDR3 spans 14 residues. CDR3 coding DNA: TGTGCCAGCAGCCAGAGTAGCAGCTACAATGAGCAGTTCTTC. It encodes CASSQSSSYNEQFF.

The CDR3 DNA sequence: TGTGCCAGCTCACCACCGAATAAAGGGGGAGAAGCTTTCTTT. Translated: CASSPPNKGGEAFF. V and J are TRBV18 and TRBJ1-1, with D tentatively TRBD1 (6 bases). Germline CDR1 and CDR2: KGHSH and LQKENI. Trimming shortened V by 0 bases and J by 8 bases, and 13 bases separated the two germline ends. CDR3 length: 14 residues.

V is TRBV29-1 and J is TRBJ2-3; D is unclear. Germline lookup yields CDR1 SQVTM and CDR2 ANQGSEA. The V and J ends lost 2 bases and 4 bases respectively, with 7 bases between them. The CDR3 extends over 12 amino acids. The CDR3 DNA sequence: TGCAGCGTTGAATTGGCAGCAGATACGCAGTATTTT. It codes for CSVELAADTQYF.

V and J are TRBV28 and TRBJ1-2, with D perhaps TRBD1 (6 bases). V was clipped by 2 bases and J by 5 bases, with 21 bases between them. The CDR3 is 17 residues long. The germline CDR1 and CDR2 sequences are MDHEN and SYDVKM. The CDR3: CASSLNPKTTGIYGYTF. The CDR3 DNA is TGTGCCAGCAGTTTAAATCCGAAAACGACAGGAATATATGGCTACACCTTC.

The chain combines TRBV5-1 with TRBJ2-3; weak D call: TRBD1 (5 bases). The CDR3 runs to 14 residues. From germline, CDR1 is SGHRS and CDR2 YFSETQ. V dropped 0 bases and J dropped 6 bases, with 11 bases sitting between them. The CDR3 protein is CASSLVQAPDTQYF. DNA of the CDR3: TGCGCCAGCAGCTTGGTACAGGCCCCCGATACGCAGTATTTT.

V is TRBV5-1 and J is TRBJ2-7; TRBD2 matches at 9 bases. Trimming at V came to 0 bases and at J to 3 bases, leaving 4 bases not matched to a gene. The CDR3 is 15 amino acids. In germline, CDR1 is SGHRS, CDR2 YFSETQ. CDR3 region: CASSLVAGDGYEQYF. The CDR3 DNA follows: TGCGCCAGCAGCTTGGTAGCGGGAGACGGCTACGAGCAGTACTTC.

The chain carries TRBV12-5 and TRBJ1-5; D unclear. The ends were cut back, 1 base at V and 0 bases at J, with 13 bases in the middle. CDR1 is LGHNT, CDR2 FRNRAP, per germline. The CDR3 consists of 17 residues. As DNA, the CDR3 is TGTGCTAGTGGTTTGGATCGCAGGTCTTATAGCAATCAGCCCCAGCATTTT. Amino acid sequence: CASGLDRRSYSNQPQHF.

The chain uses TRBV20-1 and TRBJ1-2; D possibly corresponds to TRBD1 (5 bases). The CDR3 runs 11 residues. V was pared by 6 bases and J by 1 base, with 6 bases between. Per germline, CDR1 DFQATT and CDR2 SNEGSKA (reference sequence). CDR3 sequence (DNA): TGCAGTGCCAGGGATAACTATGGCTACACCTTC. Translation gives CSARDNYGYTF.

V usage is TRBV7-8 and J usage is TRBJ2-7, with 7 bases matching TRBD2. V shed 4 bases and J 5 bases; nucleotides not matched to a gene: 11. CDR3 length equals 15 residues. Germline CDR1 is SGHVS and CDR2 is FQNEAQ. DNA of the CDR3: TGTGCCAGCAGCTCCCGGGGTGGGAGGGCCCACGAGCAGTACTTC. Translation gives CASSSRGGRAHEQYF.

J is TRBJ2-4 and V is TRBV10-3, with D perhaps TRBD1 (6 bases). CDR1 is ENHRY and CDR2 is SYGVKD in the germline V gene. The ends were cut back, 4 bases at V and 3 bases at J, with 7 bases in the middle. This CDR3 comprises 13 residues. CDR3 protein: CAISGQDKNIQYF. The CDR3 DNA reads TGTGCCATCAGTGGACAGGACAAAAACATTCAGTACTTC.